This T cell receptor delta chain was obtained from a study of Vδ1+ human thymocytes. Findings and limits, study-wide: Many TRG clonotypes were shared between donors; TRD repertoires were essentially private. Thymic TRG and TRD repertoires appeared highly polyclonal, with Gaussian CDR3 length distributions.

Remarks on this clone: The antigen remains unidentified.

Sorted Vdelta1+ thymocytes were roughly 98% to 99.6% pure. J was trimmed by 4 bases and V by 0 bases; bases with no gene match: 9. The CDR3 consists of 17 residues. The germline gives CDR1 TSWWSYY, CDR2 QGS. RNA was extracted from the cells and then reverse transcribed. Pooled V-gene forward primers with one constant-region reverse primer generated the CDR3 amplicons by multiplex PCR. TCRdb reprocessed the multiplex PCR reads using CATT. Of 70,000 or so delta-chain clones in the sample, around 35% were seen once. The chain carries TRDV1 and TRDJ1, with 9 bases lining up with TRDD3. The sample consisted of Vdelta1+ gamma-delta thymocytes from the thymus. Subset of the sample: FACS-sorted CD3+ TCRalphabeta- TCRVdelta1+ TCRVdelta2- thymocytes. This TCR was recovered from a boy under three years old who had congenital heart surgery. The CDR3 protein is CALGELHYWGNIDKLIF. The CDR3 region has the DNA TGTGCTCTTGGGGAACTTCATTACTGGGGGAACATCGATAAACTCATCTTT.